These 3 T cell receptor beta chains were all obtained from the same sample, sequenced in a study of PD-L1 blockade in urothelial cancer. Generated by immunoSEQ multiplex PCR, the TCRdb table keeps only in-frame clones and is missing some. The sample holds about 38,000 clones, approximately 80% seen once. Regarding time point: pretreatment peripheral blood. The material was PBMCs, obtained around atezolizumab (anti-PD-L1) treatment. These receptors all come from a man aged 80 or over with urothelial cancer.

The J gene is TRBJ2-1, the V gene TRBV4-1; D might be TRBD2 (6 bases). Germline V gene sequence: CDR1 MGHRA, CDR2 YSYEKL. The V and J ends lost 1 base and 5 bases respectively, with 12 bases between them. This CDR3 comprises 15 residues. The CDR3 sequence is CASSQAPTRHNEQFF. CDR3 DNA sequence: TGCGCCAGCAGCCAAGCCCCGACTAGACACAATGAGCAGTTCTTC.

V gene TRBV5-1 combines with J gene TRBJ2-1, with TRBD2 identical over 10 bases. This CDR3 region has 14 residues. Germline-derived CDR1 and CDR2 are SGHRS and YFSETQ. V shed 3 bases, J shed 13 bases, and the junction held 10 bases outside the gene matches. The CDR3 sequence is CASSYQTGTSEQFF. In nucleotides, the CDR3 is TGCGCCAGCAGCTACCAGACAGGGACTAGCGAACAGTTCTTC.

This chain connects TRBV19 to TRBJ1-2; D gene ambiguous. The CDR3 covers 13 residues. The germline gives CDR1 LNHDA, CDR2 SQIVND (reference sequence). The ends were cut back, 3 bases at V and 2 bases at J, with 7 bases in the middle. The CDR3 sequence: CASSITENYGYTF. The DNA of the CDR3 is TGTGCCAGTAGTATCACGGAGAACTATGGCTACACCTTC.